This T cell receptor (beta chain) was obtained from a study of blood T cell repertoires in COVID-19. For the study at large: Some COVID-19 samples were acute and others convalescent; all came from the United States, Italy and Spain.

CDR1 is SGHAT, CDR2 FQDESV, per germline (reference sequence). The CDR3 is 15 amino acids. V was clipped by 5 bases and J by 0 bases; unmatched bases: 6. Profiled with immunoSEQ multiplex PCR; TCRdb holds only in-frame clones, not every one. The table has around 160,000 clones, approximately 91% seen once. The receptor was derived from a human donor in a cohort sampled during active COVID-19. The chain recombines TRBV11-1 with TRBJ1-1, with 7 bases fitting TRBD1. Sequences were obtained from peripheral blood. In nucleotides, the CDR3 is TGTGCCAGCAGCGCTTACAGGGGAATGAACACTGAAGCTTTCTTT. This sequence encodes CASSAYRGMNTEAFF.